The 32 T cell receptor beta chains reported below all come from one sample, sequenced in a study of OX40 agonist ivuxolimab in advanced cancers. Some clones are missing from TCRdb's copy, which holds only in-frame ones; the method was immunoSEQ multiplex PCR. Among roughly 56,000 clones listed, approximately 81% were seen once. Specimen: CD4+ or CD8+ T cells sorted from blood, collected in a trial of the OX40 agonist ivuxolimab. The receptors come from an adult with an advanced solid tumor such as melanoma, head and neck, liver or kidney cancer.

This chain connects TRBV9 to TRBJ1-2, with 9 bases lining up with TRBD1. This CDR3 has 14 amino acids. V lost 4 bases to trimming and J lost 4 bases; unmatched junction nucleotides: 5. The germline V gene encodes CDR1 SGDLS and CDR2 YYNGEE. The CDR3 loop reads CASSSETGGYGYTF. The DNA of the CDR3 is TGTGCCAGCAGCTCTGAGACAGGGGGCTATGGCTACACCTTC.

The CDR3 loop reads CASSSRGLQVTQYF. The CDR3 nucleotides are TGTGCCAGCTCGAGTCGGGGACTCCAGGTGACCCAGTACTTC. This chain uses TRBV27 with TRBJ2-5; TRBD2 might be the D (6 bases). The V end lost 8 bases, the J end lost 7 bases, and 20 bases lay between the germline ends. This CDR3 region has 14 residues. Looked up from germline, CDR1 is MNHEY and CDR2 is SMNVEV (reference sequence).

The V gene is TRBV9, the J gene TRBJ2-5; 9 bases map to TRBD1. From germline, CDR1 is SGDLS and CDR2 YYNGEE. Trimming took 1 base from V and 1 from J; bases not matched to a gene: 2. The CDR3 is made up of 15 amino acids. The CDR3 coding sequence is TGTGCCAGCAGCGTAAGGGACAGGGCCCAAGAGACCCAGTACTTC. This sequence encodes CASSVRDRAQETQYF.

Only a few counts were recorded for this clone. CDR3 sequence (DNA): TGCGCCAGCAGCCCCGGGACTAGCGGAAAAGAGACCCAGTACTTC. This codes for CASSPGTSGKETQYF. The chain recombines TRBV4-3 with TRBJ2-5; 11 bases match TRBD2. Germline V gene sequence: CDR1 LGHNA, CDR2 YSLEER. Unmatched junction bases numbered 4, after V lost 4 bases and J lost 3 bases. The CDR3 is 15 residues long.

The chain couples TRBV18 to TRBJ1-1; perhaps TRBD1 as D (5 bases). Germline CDR1 and CDR2: KGHSH and LQKENI. The CDR3 covers 13 residues. Trimming removed 4 bases from V and 6 bases from J, with 12 bases in between. The CDR3 sequence is CASSQGAGAEAFF. The CDR3 region has the DNA TGTGCCAGCTCACAAGGAGCGGGGGCTGAAGCTTTCTTT. The complete variable domain, with remaining parts taken from reference TRBV18 and TRBJ1-1, reads NAGVMQNPRHLVRRRGQEARLRCSPMKGHSHVYWYRQLPEEGLKFMVYLQKENIIDESGMPKERFSAEFPKEGPSILRIQQVVRGDSAAYFCASSQGAGAEAFFGQGTRLTVV.

This chain connects TRBV7-2 to TRBJ2-7; 9 positions agree with TRBD2. CDR3 length: 15 residues. From germline, CDR1 is SGHTA and CDR2 FQGNSA. Trimming cost V 5 bases and J 2 bases; bases outside gene matches: 7. CDR3 region: CASSTHAGGAYEQYF. CDR3 nucleotide sequence: TGTGCCAGCAGCACCCATGCGGGAGGGGCCTACGAGCAGTACTTC. Based on the CDR3 plus reference TRBV7-2 and TRBJ2-7, the full variable domain is GAGVSQSPSNKVTEKGKDVELRCDPISGHTALYWYRQSLGQGLEFLIYFQGNSAPDKSGLPSDRFSAERTGGSVSTLTIQRTQQEDSAVYLCASSTHAGGAYEQYFGPGTRLTVT.

The chain uses TRBV19 and TRBJ1-2; the match to TRBD1 covers 9 bases. V gave up 4 bases and J gave up 4 bases; unmatched junction bases: 10. The CDR3 has 16 amino acids. Germline lookup yields CDR1 LNHDA and CDR2 SQIVND (reference sequence). The CDR3 bases are TGTGCCAGTAGTAAGACCCCGGGACAGGGCGGCTATGGCTACACCTTC. It is translated as CASSKTPGQGGYGYTF.

The chain has TRBV28 and TRBJ2-1; TRBD2 matches 11 bases. CDR1 and CDR2 from the germline V gene are MDHEN and SYDVKM. The ends lost 6 bases at V and 8 bases at J; junction bases unmatched: 12. This CDR3 has 16 amino acids. The CDR3 spells CASREGLAVGGDEQFF. CDR3 bases: TGTGCCAGCAGGGAGGGACTAGCGGTAGGGGGGGATGAGCAGTTCTTC.

Only one count was recorded for this clone. The CDR3 DNA reads TGTGCCAGCAGCTTGGTATGGGACAATGAGCAGTTCTTC. This sequence encodes CASSLVWDNEQFF. The rearrangement joins TRBV5-4 to TRBJ2-1; D is undetermined. This CDR3 is 13 amino acids long. CDR1 is SGHNT, CDR2 YYREEE, per germline (reference sequence). Trimming stripped 0 bases from V and 5 bases from J, with 6 bases between.

This clone was found a few times. The rearrangement joins TRBV6-1 to TRBJ2-1; 9 nucleotides line up with TRBD2. The ends lost 7 bases at V and 5 bases at J; junction bases unmatched: 6. The CDR3 length is 14 residues. Per the germline V gene, CDR1 is MNHNS and CDR2 is SASEGT. The CDR3 reads CASIIAGANNEQFF. Here the CDR3 DNA reads TGTGCCAGCATTATAGCGGGGGCCAACAATGAGCAGTTCTTC.

This clone was seen a single time. The chain links TRBV10-2 to TRBJ2-7, with 9 bases identical to TRBD1. V shed 7 bases, J shed 4 bases, and the junction held 5 bases outside the gene matches. Germline lookup yields CDR1 WSHSY and CDR2 SAAADI. The CDR3 loop spans 13 amino acids. Here the CDR3 DNA reads TGCGCCAGCACTACGGGACAGGGTTACGAGCAGTACTTC. Translated: CASTTGQGYEQYF.

The chain has TRBV5-3 and TRBJ1-4; D might be TRBD1 (5 bases). TRBV5-3 is sorted into the ORF group, with uncertain function. The germline V and J ends were trimmed by 8 bases and 2 bases, with 13 bases remaining between them. The CDR3 runs 14 residues. The CDR3 sequence: CARGQGGTNEKLFF. The CDR3 region has the DNA TGTGCCAGGGGGCAGGGTGGGACTAATGAAAAACTGTTTTTT.

This sequence joins TRBV2 and TRBJ2-1; 13 nucleotides align to TRBD2. Germline lookup yields CDR1 SNHLY and CDR2 FYNNEI. The ends lost 6 bases at V and 8 bases at J; junction bases unmatched: 7. The CDR3 sequence is 15 residues long. CDR3 DNA: TGTGCCAGCAGGTCACTAGCGGGAGGGGGGGATGAGCAGTTCTTC. Translated, it gives CASRSLAGGGDEQFF.

This rearrangement joins TRBV5-1 to TRBJ2-3; D possibly matches TRBD1 or TRBD2 (5 bases each). With 5 bases removed from V and 6 bases from J, the gap between germline ends came to 13 bases. The germline gives CDR1 SGHRS, CDR2 YFSETQ. The CDR3 contains 13 residues. The CDR3 spells CASSPGSVDTQYF. The CDR3 coding sequence is TGCGCCAGCAGTCCAGGGAGCGTGGATACGCAGTATTTT.

This clone has only one observation. This chain connects TRBV7-3 to TRBJ2-3, with 9 bases lining up with TRBD2. The ends lost 0 bases at V and 7 bases at J; junction bases unmatched: 2. Germline loops: CDR1 SGHTA, CDR2 FQGTGA. The CDR3 is made up of 14 amino acids. CDR3 amino acids: CASSLTSGRNTQYF. DNA for the CDR3: TGTGCCAGCAGCTTAACTAGCGGGAGAAATACGCAGTATTTT.

This sequence joins TRBV4-2 and TRBJ2-1, with 9 bases fitting TRBD2. The V segment lost 4 bases and the J segment 7 bases; nucleotides outside the gene matches: 8. Germline V gene sequence: CDR1 LGHNA, CDR2 YNFKEQ. The CDR3 runs 15 residues. The CDR3 region is CASSLQRSGSNEQFF. For the CDR3, the DNA is TGTGCCAGCAGCCTTCAACGTAGCGGGAGTAATGAGCAGTTCTTC.

The V and J genes are TRBV4-1 and TRBJ2-7; 7 bases align to TRBD2. The J segment lost 3 bases and the V segment lost 1 base, leaving 9 bases of the junction unmatched. This CDR3 has 16 residues. From germline, CDR1 is MGHRA and CDR2 YSYEKL. CDR3 nucleotides: TGCGCCAGCAGCCAAGGGCCCCCCAGCGGGGACTACGAGCAGTACTTC. This encodes CASSQGPPSGDYEQYF.

V usage is TRBV29-1 and J usage is TRBJ2-7; TRBD2 aligns across 7 bases. The CDR3 runs to 13 residues. Trimming removed 4 bases from V and 3 bases from J; junction bases left unmatched: 6. Looked up from germline, CDR1 is SQVTM and CDR2 is ANQGSEA. DNA of the CDR3: TGCAGCGTTGTTGCGGGAGAGCTCTACGAGCAGTACTTC. Its protein product is CSVVAGELYEQYF.

This chain joins TRBV6-4 and TRBJ2-2; 7 bases are a match to TRBD2. The CDR3 extends over 17 amino acids. Germline V gene data show CDR1 as MRHNA and CDR2 as SNTAGT. The J segment lost 6 bases and the V segment lost 7 bases, leaving 17 bases of the junction unmatched. CDR3 coding DNA: TGTGCCAGCACCTTTATTAGGACTAGATCCCCGTCCGGGGAGCTGTTTTTT. As protein: CASTFIRTRSPSGELFF.

The rearrangement links TRBV15 to TRBJ2-7, with D tentatively TRBD1 or TRBD2 (5 bases each). The CDR3 is 14 amino acids. Germline V gene lookup returns CDR1 LNHNV and CDR2 YYDKDF (reference sequence). The ends were cut back, 1 base at V and 3 bases at J, with 10 bases in the middle. CDR3 residues: CATSRVGGLYEQYF. For the CDR3, the DNA is TGTGCCACCAGCAGAGTTGGGGGTCTCTACGAGCAGTACTTC. The full variable domain, with the rest looked up from reference TRBV15 and TRBJ2-7, is DAMVIQNPRYQVTQFGKPVTLSCSQTLNHNVMYWYQQKSSQAPKLLFHYYDKDFNNEADTPDNFQSRRPNTSFCFLDIRSPGLGDTAMYLCATSRVGGLYEQYFGPGTRLTVT.

The chain joins TRBV9 to TRBJ2-1; weak D call: TRBD1 (7 bases). The germline V gene has CDR1 SGDLS and CDR2 YYNGEE. The CDR3 runs to 15 residues. Trimming cost V 2 bases and J 5 bases, with 14 bases left between them. The CDR3 is CASSVEGQPDNEQFF. CDR3 DNA sequence: TGTGCCAGCAGCGTGGAGGGACAGCCAGACAATGAGCAGTTCTTC.

This chain links TRBV6-5 with TRBJ1-5; possible D gene TRBD1, 5 bases. This CDR3 has 15 amino acids. CDR1 and CDR2 (germline): MNHEY, SVGAGI. With 5 bases removed from V and 1 base from J, the gap between germline ends came to 12 bases. The CDR3 DNA sequence: TGTGCCAGCAGTCGGGACTTCGAAAGCAATCAGCCCCAGCATTTT. It yields the protein CASSRDFESNQPQHF.

The genes are TRBV19 and TRBJ2-2; TRBD2 is a possible D gene (5 bases). V was pared by 7 bases and J by 5 bases, with 11 bases between. The CDR3 spans 13 residues. Germline V gives CDR1 LNHDA, CDR2 SQIVND (reference sequence). The CDR3 region has the DNA TGTGCCAGTAAATCGGGGATAACCGGGGAGCTGTTTTTT. Encoded protein: CASKSGITGELFF.

The rearrangement uses TRBV2 and TRBJ2-5; D unclear. The CDR3 has 11 residues. CDR1 is SNHLY and CDR2 is FYNNEI in the germline V gene. With 4 bases removed from V and 3 bases from J, the gap between germline ends came to 3 bases. The CDR3 sequence: CASSGKETQYF. The DNA of the CDR3 is TGTGCCAGCAGTGGGAAAGAGACCCAGTACTTC.

The chain employs TRBV7-2 and TRBJ1-3; D not certain. Germline CDR1 and CDR2: SGHTA and FQGNSA. Between the trimmed V and J ends, which lost 1 base and 0 bases, there was a span of 7 bases. The CDR3 is made up of 15 amino acids. The CDR3 coding sequence is TGTGCCAGCAGCTTAGTGGGTTACTCTGGAAACACCATATATTTT. Translated, it gives CASSLVGYSGNTIYF.

The sample holds one count of this clone. V is TRBV10-3 and J is TRBJ1-4, with TRBD1 matching 7 bases. J was trimmed by 4 bases and V by 8 bases; bases with no gene match: 1. The germline V gene encodes CDR1 ENHRY and CDR2 SYGVKD. The CDR3 totals 12 residues. The CDR3 spells CAIGDSNEKLFF. DNA of the CDR3: TGTGCCATCGGGGACAGTAATGAAAAACTGTTTTTT.

This chain uses TRBV5-4 with TRBJ2-1, with 12 positions matching TRBD2. Per germline, CDR1 SGHNT and CDR2 YYREEE (reference sequence). Trimming took 2 bases from V and 4 from J; bases not matched to a gene: 10. The CDR3 runs to 18 residues. CDR3 sequence: CASSFLTSGSGRYNEQFF. In DNA form, the CDR3 reads TGTGCCAGCAGCTTTCTGACTAGCGGGAGTGGTCGGTACAATGAGCAGTTCTTC.

This chain joins TRBV14 and TRBJ2-1; 7 bases match TRBD1. Germline loops: CDR1 SGHDN, CDR2 FVKESK. With 5 bases clipped from V and 4 bases from J, the junction kept 8 bases outside the gene matches. This CDR3 spans 15 amino acids. In DNA form, the CDR3 reads TGTGCCAGCAGCAAACAGGGGATGTCGTACAATGAGCAGTTCTTC. Translated, it gives CASSKQGMSYNEQFF.

The V and J genes are TRBV4-1 and TRBJ1-4; D is unresolved. This CDR3 has 15 amino acids. Germline values: CDR1 MGHRA, CDR2 YSYEKL. Trimming stripped 4 bases from V and 6 bases from J, with 15 bases between. The CDR3: CASSLDPSEDEKLFF. In nucleotides, the CDR3 is TGCGCCAGCAGCCTCGACCCTTCCGAGGATGAAAAACTGTTTTTT.

The chain carries TRBV27 and TRBJ1-4; no clear D gene. The ends were cut back, 5 bases at V and 8 bases at J, with 12 bases in the middle. Germline CDR1 and CDR2: MNHEY and SMNVEV (reference sequence). CDR3 length: 13 amino acids. For the CDR3, the DNA is TGTGCCAGCAGTACCGGCTTGGAAGAAAAACTGTTTTTT. This encodes CASSTGLEEKLFF.

The rearrangement joins TRBV10-3 to TRBJ2-2; 9 positions agree with TRBD1. V was pared by 6 bases and J by 5 bases, with 1 base of the junction left unmatched. The CDR3 is 13 residues long. The germline gives CDR1 ENHRY, CDR2 SYGVKD. The DNA of the CDR3 is TGTGCCATCAGGGGACAGGGAACCGGGGAGCTGTTTTTT. Amino acid sequence: CAIRGQGTGELFF.

The chain links TRBV18 to TRBJ2-3, with D uncertain. This CDR3 comprises 13 residues. The V and J ends lost 3 bases and 6 bases respectively, with 10 bases between them. Germline V gives CDR1 KGHSH, CDR2 LQKENI. The DNA of the CDR3 is TGTGCCAGCTCACCGACGAGGCGTGATACGCAGTATTTT. Amino acid sequence: CASSPTRRDTQYF.